The present T cell receptor (beta chain) was sequenced within a study of memory CD4+ T cells and cytomegalovirus serostatus. The table came from immunoSEQ multiplex PCR; TCRdb's copy has only in-frame clones and leaves some out. The sample shows 61,000 or so clones, around three quarters of them seen only once. The CDR3 consists of 15 residues. Germline V gives CDR1 LNHDA, CDR2 SQIVND (reference sequence). J lost 0 bases, V lost 6 bases, and 7 bases had no gene match. The sort gate was single viable CD3+CD4+CD8-CD45RO+ cells for memory CD4+ T cells. This receptor was identified in an adult in good health and CMV-seronegative. Some clones in this sample may be carry-over from other donors' samples. V gene TRBV19 combines with J gene TRBJ1-1; 7 nucleotides agree with TRBD1. Sequencing input: memory CD4+ T cells from blood. The CDR3 sequence: CASSFGGTVNTEAFF. The CDR3, as DNA: TGTGCCAGTAGCTTCGGCGGGACAGTGAACACTGAAGCTTTCTTT. The full variable domain, in which reference TRBV19 and TRBJ1-1 provide the parts outside the CDR3, is DGGITQSPKYLFRKEGQNVTLSCEQNLNHDAMYWYRQDPGQGLRLIYYSQIVNDFQKGDIAEGYSVSREKKESFPLTVTSAQKNPTAFYLCASSFGGTVNTEAFFGQGTRLTVV.